A single sample is the source of the 20 T cell receptor beta chains below, sequenced in a study of human T cells and chemical hapten exposure. TCRdb reanalysed the RACE reads using MiXCR and keeps one entry per CDR3 protein. Here the sample spans some 350,000 distinct CDR3 sequences, just under 6.5% being singletons. Documented time point: patch test 2, 6 weeks after DPC sensitization. Treatment given: therapeutic diphenylcyclopropenone sensitization with weekly scalp DPC. Source: whole blood, taken in connection with sensitization to the hapten diphenylcyclopropenone (DPC). The receptors originated from a woman younger than 35 with alopecia areata. Some clones in this sample may be carry-over from other donors' samples.

This clonotype was observed a handful of times. CDR3 loop: CASSVDSYGYTF. The DNA of the CDR3 is TGTGCCAGCAGTGTGGACAGCTATGGCTACACCTTC. The gene calls are TRBV5-5 and TRBJ1-2; D perhaps matches TRBD1 (6 bases). CDR1 SGHKS and CDR2 YYEKEE come from the germline V gene (reference sequence). The CDR3 runs to 12 residues. V lost 5 bases and J 4 bases, leaving 9 bases between the germline ends.

V gene TRBV7-2 combines with J gene TRBJ2-5, with 7 bases aligning to TRBD2. V lost 2 bases to trimming and J lost 1 base; unmatched junction nucleotides: 10. Germline V gene data show CDR1 as SGHTA and CDR2 as FQGNSA. The CDR3 consists of 17 residues. DNA of the CDR3: TGTGCCAGCAGCTTATGGGGACGGCGGGGGTCCCAAGAGACCCAGTACTTC. Translating it yields CASSLWGRRGSQETQYF.

This chain connects TRBV3-1 to TRBJ2-5; D is unresolved. This CDR3 is 13 amino acids long. V was trimmed by 5 bases and J by 3 bases, leaving 10 bases between them. Germline V lookup: CDR1 LGHDT, CDR2 YNNKEL (reference sequence). CDR3 nucleotides: TGTGCCAGCAGCTTGACGAAAAAAGAGACCCAGTACTTC. Translated, it gives CASSLTKKETQYF.

The chain links TRBV12-3 or TRBV12-4 to TRBJ2-2, with 8 bases fitting TRBD2. The CDR3 sequence is 16 residues long. The V segment lost 3 bases and the J segment 3 bases; nucleotides outside the gene matches: 6. The CDR3 region is CASSLSASGYTGELFF. Here the CDR3 DNA reads TGTGCCAGCAGTTTGTCGGCTAGCGGGTACACCGGGGAGCTGTTTTTT.

The sample holds a few counts of this clonotype. This sequence joins TRBV29-1 and TRBJ1-1; D is uncertain. The germline gives CDR1 SQVTM, CDR2 ANQGSEA. V lost 0 bases and J 9 bases, leaving 11 bases between the germline ends. This CDR3 contains 12 residues. CDR3 region: CSVEDPSGQAFF. CDR3 DNA: TGCAGCGTTGAAGATCCGTCTGGGCAAGCTTTCTTT.

The chain joins TRBV5-1 to TRBJ2-5; no firm D call. CDR1 is SGHRS, CDR2 YFSETQ, per germline. This CDR3 comprises 13 residues. Trimming took off 1 base at V and 3 bases at J, with 7 bases between the two ends. CDR3 in DNA: TGCGCCAGCAGCTTGTTGACCGAAGAGACCCAGTACTTC. This codes for CASSLLTEETQYF.

This clonotype was detected ten times or more. J is TRBJ2-3 and V is TRBV29-1; maybe TRBD1 (6 bases). With 6 bases removed from V and 1 base from J, the gap between germline ends came to 17 bases. This CDR3 contains 15 residues. Germline-derived CDR1 and CDR2 are SQVTM and ANQGSEA. The CDR3 is CSVSRDTDRTDTQYF. In DNA, the CDR3 is TGCAGCGTGTCCCGGGACACGGATCGCACAGATACGCAGTATTTT.

A few counts support this clonotype. This chain's CDR3 is CASSEDRVGGTEAFF. As DNA, the CDR3 is TGTGCCAGCAGTGAAGACAGGGTCGGTGGCACTGAAGCTTTCTTT. The chain carries TRBV2 and TRBJ1-1, with D perhaps matching TRBD1 (6 bases). The CDR3 loop spans 15 amino acids. With 1 base removed from V and 4 bases from J, the gap between germline ends came to 13 bases. The V gene's germline CDR1 is SNHLY and CDR2 FYNNEI.

This clonotype came up many times. This chain uses TRBV12-5 with TRBJ1-1; 7 bases agree with TRBD1. The V gene's germline CDR1 is LGHNT and CDR2 FRNRAP. The CDR3 runs to 15 residues. V gave up 0 bases and J gave up 3 bases; unmatched junction bases: 4. The CDR3 loop is CASGLVITGDTEAFF. The CDR3 nucleotides are TGTGCTAGTGGTTTGGTGATTACAGGGGACACTGAAGCTTTCTTT.

This clonotype was counted ten times or more. V is TRBV4-3 and J is TRBJ2-2; D remains unclear. Deletions cut 0 bases from V and 3 bases from J, with 5 bases between. From germline, CDR1 is LGHNA and CDR2 YSLEER. The CDR3 totals 14 residues. CDR3 loop: CASSQDMDTGELFF. The CDR3 DNA is TGCGCCAGCAGCCAAGATATGGACACCGGGGAGCTGTTTTTT.

This clonotype was found many times. The chain has TRBV28 and TRBJ1-1; no definite D call. This CDR3 has 17 residues. Trimming took 8 bases from V and 1 from J, leaving 23 bases between them. Germline V lookup: CDR1 MDHEN, CDR2 SYDVKM. CDR3 protein: CASGSLDGVVGNTEAFF. The CDR3 DNA reads as TGTGCCAGCGGCTCGTTGGACGGGGTCGTAGGGAACACTGAAGCTTTCTTT. Using reference TRBV28 and TRBJ1-1 for the parts outside the CDR3, the full variable domain is DVKVTQSSRYLVKRTGEKVFLECVQDMDHENMFWYRQDPGLGLRLIYFSYDVKMKEKGDIPEGYSVSREKKERFSLILESASTNQTSMYLCASGSLDGVVGNTEAFFGQGTRLTVV.

The table lists this clonotype with a few counts. The chain links TRBV29-1 to TRBJ1-3; D possibly corresponds to TRBD1 (5 bases). Germline V gives CDR1 SQVTM, CDR2 ANQGSEA. This CDR3 comprises 13 residues. V was cut by 4 bases and J by 1 base, with 8 bases left in between. The DNA for the CDR3 is TGCAGCGTTGTGGGGGGGTCTGGAAACACCATATATTTT. Amino acid sequence: CSVVGGSGNTIYF.

This clonotype was recorded a few times. The chain recombines TRBV3-1 with TRBJ2-7; no reliable D call. Per the germline V gene, CDR1 is LGHDT and CDR2 is YNNKEL (reference sequence). CDR3 size: 12 residues. Trimming removed 4 bases from V and 9 bases from J, with 13 bases in between. CDR3 in amino acids: CASSLRKGRQYF. The CDR3 DNA sequence: TGTGCCAGCAGCCTGAGAAAGGGCCGGCAGTACTTC.

As concerns this clonotype: A clone one base away is much larger, so this may be a read error. The chain recombines TRBV28 with TRBJ2-7; TRBD2 might be the D (6 bases). The V and J ends lost 6 bases and 5 bases respectively, with 17 bases between them. CDR1 MDHEN and CDR2 SYDVKM come from the germline V gene. The CDR3 runs to 14 residues. CDR3 loop: CASRSGEEENEQYF. CDR3 in DNA: TGTGCCAGCAGGTCGGGGGAAGAGGAGAACGAGCAGTACTTC.

This clonotype was seen repeatedly, ten times or more. The chain is built from TRBV29-1 and TRBJ1-1, with no clear D. With 4 bases removed from V and 8 bases from J, the gap between germline ends came to 8 bases. From germline, CDR1 is SQVTM and CDR2 ANQGSEA. The CDR3 has 10 residues. The CDR3 protein is CSVGGGEAFF. For the CDR3, the DNA is TGCAGCGTTGGGGGTGGAGAAGCTTTCTTT. Drawing the rest from reference TRBV29-1 and TRBJ1-1, the complete variable domain is SAVISQKPSRDICQRGTSLTIQCQVDSQVTMMFWYRQQPGQSLTLIATANQGSEATYESGFVIDKFPISRPNLTFSTLTVSNMSPEDSSIYLCSVGGGEAFFGQGTRLTVV.

This clonotype showed up just a few times. The chain employs TRBV4-2 and TRBJ1-4; TRBD1 is a possible D gene (5 bases). CDR1 is LGHNA, CDR2 YNFKEQ, per germline. V was pared by 2 bases and J by 6 bases, with 7 bases between. The CDR3 contains 13 residues. CDR3: CASSQRGHEKLFF. For the CDR3, the DNA is TGTGCCAGCAGCCAACGGGGCCATGAAAAACTGTTTTTT.

The CDR3 is CASSQASGETQYF. The CDR3, as DNA: TGTGCCAGCAGCCAGGCTAGCGGGGAGACCCAGTACTTC. V and J are TRBV3-1 and TRBJ2-5; TRBD2 matches at 8 bases. The CDR3 contains 13 residues. Germline CDR1 reads LGHDT; CDR2 reads YNNKEL (reference sequence). V trimming: 3 bases; J trimming: 5 bases; junction bases outside the gene matches: 2.

This rearrangement joins TRBV3-1 to TRBJ1-2; TRBD1 agrees at 8 bases. After removal of 1 base from V and 1 base from J, the junction contained 5 bases not matched to a gene. CDR1 LGHDT and CDR2 YNNKEL come from the germline V gene (reference sequence). The CDR3 consists of 16 residues. CDR3 sequence: CASSQGGTGHNYGYTF. CDR3 nucleotide sequence: TGTGCCAGCAGCCAAGGCGGGACAGGCCATAACTATGGCTACACCTTC.

This clonotype was recorded at least ten times. This sequence joins TRBV11-1 and TRBJ1-1; a weak D match, TRBD1 (5 bases). The CDR3 totals 14 residues. Deletions cut 6 bases from V and 3 bases from J, with 14 bases between. Germline V gene lookup returns CDR1 SGHAT and CDR2 FQDESV (reference sequence). As DNA, the CDR3 is TGTGCCAGCAGAAGACGAGGGGAGGACACTGAAGCTTTCTTT. Its translation: CASRRRGEDTEAFF.

This clonotype was detected many times. The V and J genes are TRBV10-3 and TRBJ1-2, with 7 bases that match TRBD1. V trimming: 3 bases; J trimming: 5 bases; junction bases outside the gene matches: 3. The CDR3 extends over 13 amino acids. The germline CDR1 and CDR2 sequences are ENHRY and SYGVKD. For the CDR3, the DNA is TGTGCCATCAGTGAAGGGACAGCGTATGGCTACACCTTC. Its protein product is CAISEGTAYGYTF.